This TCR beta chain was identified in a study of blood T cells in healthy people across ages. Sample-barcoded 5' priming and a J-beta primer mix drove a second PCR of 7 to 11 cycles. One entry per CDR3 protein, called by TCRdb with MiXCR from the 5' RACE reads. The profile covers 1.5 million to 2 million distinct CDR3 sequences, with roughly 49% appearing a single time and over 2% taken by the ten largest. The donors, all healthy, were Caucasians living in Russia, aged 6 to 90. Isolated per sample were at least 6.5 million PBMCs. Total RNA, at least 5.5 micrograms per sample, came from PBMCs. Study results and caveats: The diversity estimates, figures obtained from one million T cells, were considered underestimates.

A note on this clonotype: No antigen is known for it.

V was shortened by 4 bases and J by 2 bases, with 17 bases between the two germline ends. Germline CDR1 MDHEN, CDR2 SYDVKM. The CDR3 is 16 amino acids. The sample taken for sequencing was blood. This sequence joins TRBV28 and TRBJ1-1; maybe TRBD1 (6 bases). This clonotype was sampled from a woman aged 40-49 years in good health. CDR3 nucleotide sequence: TGTGCCAGCAGTTCTACAGGGAGGCCCACAAACACTGAAGCTTTCTTT. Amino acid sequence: CASSSTGRPTNTEAFF.